This is a list of T cell receptor beta chains from one sample in a study of blood T cell repertoires in COVID-19. The table came from immunoSEQ multiplex PCR; TCRdb's copy has only in-frame clones and leaves some out. The sample contains about 350,000 clones, approximately 84% of which appear only once. Material: PBMCs or T cells enriched from blood (not recorded which). The receptors were gathered from a woman aged 25 to 39 who had recovered from COVID-19. Each CDR3 is given with its conserved first and last residue. The D gene is left open where the match is weak. Clone size is not always given. Where it is, it says once, few, many or a class for expanded clones.

TRBJ1-1 | NA | NA | TRBV19 | TGTGCCAGTAGTCCACGAGGTAAGGCTGAAGCTTTCTTT | CASSPRGKAEAFF
TRBJ2-2 | NA | NA | TRBV5-5 | TGTGCCAGCAGCTTGGCCGCAGGGAACACCGGGGAGCTGTTTTTT | CASSLAAGNTGELFF
TRBJ1-1 | once | NA | TRBV14 | TGTGCCAGCAGCCCCCTGCTCCAGGTCTTGGTGAACACTGAAGCTTTCTTT | CASSPLLQVLVNTEAFF
TRBJ2-2 | few | TRBD2 | TRBV15 | TGTGCCACCAGCAGAGGGGCTAGCGGGGCCACCGGGGAGCTGTTTTTT | CATSRGASGATGELFF
TRBJ1-6 | once | NA | TRBV30 | TGTGCCTGGAGACCGGCAGACTTATATAATTCACCCCTCCACTTT | CAWRPADLYNSPLHF
TRBJ1-4 | NA | NA | TRBV7-6 | TGTGCCAGCAGCGCTCAGGGAGGAAATGAAAAACTGTTTTTT | CASSAQGGNEKLFF
TRBJ2-5 | NA | TRBD1 | TRBV5-1 | TGCGCCAGCAGCCCCGGGGACAGGGTAGGAAAACGCCGTAGAGAGACCCAGTACTTC | CASSPGDRVGKRRRETQYF
TRBJ2-7 | NA | TRBD2 | TRBV28 | TGTGCCAGCAGTCCCGCCGGGGGGGTAGGTTACGAGCAGTACTTC | CASSPAGGVGYEQYF
TRBJ2-1 | few | NA | TRBV4-2 | TGTGCCAGCAGCCAAGATACAGAGAGCTCCTACAATGAGCAGTTCTTC | CASSQDTESSYNEQFF
TRBJ1-1 | NA | NA | TRBV2 | TGTGCCAGCAGTTTGGGAGGGGGCACTGAAGCTTTCTTT | CASSLGGGTEAFF
TRBJ2-5 | NA | TRBD1 | TRBV10-3 | TGTGCCATCAGTGGGCAGGCGGGGGACAGGGGGCAAGAGACCCAGTACTTC | CAISGQAGDRGQETQYF
TRBJ2-7 | once | NA | TRBV6-5 | TGTGCCAGCAGCTCGGGACATACCCGGTACGAGCAGTACTTC | CASSSGHTRYEQYF
TRBJ1-1 | once | NA | TRBV5-6 | TGTGCCAGCAGCCACAGGATGAACACTGAAGCTTTCTTT | CASSHRMNTEAFF
TRBJ2-1 | NA | TRBD2 | TRBV9 | TGTGCCAGCACCAAAAGCGGGGGCGCAGGGGATGAGCAGTTCTTC | CASTKSGGAGDEQFF
TRBJ1-5 | few | NA | TRBV5-8 | TGTGCCAGCACAGCCCCGGGAGGTGTGGACAATCAGCCCCAGCATTTT | CASTAPGGVDNQPQHF
TRBJ2-7 | NA | TRBD1 | TRBV28 | TGTGCCAGCAATTCAGGACAGGGTAAATACGAGCAGTACTTC | CASNSGQGKYEQYF
TRBJ1-5 | once | TRBD1 | TRBV28 | TGTGCCAGCAGCCAGACCGGGACAGGGAGCAATCAGCCCCAGCATTTT | CASSQTGTGSNQPQHF
TRBJ2-3 | NA | TRBD1 | TRBV11-3 | TGTGCCAGCAGCTTAGCCCCCGGACAGGGCACAGATACGCAGTATTTT | CASSLAPGQGTDTQYF
TRBJ1-1 | NA | NA | TRBV25-1 | TGTGCCAGCAGTGCAGCAGGTCAGAACACTGAAGCTTTCTTT | CASSAAGQNTEAFF
TRBJ2-2 | NA | NA | TRBV9 | TGTGCCAGCAGCGTAGTCCCCCTGACAGGAACTACGAACACCGGGGAGCTGTTTTTT | CASSVVPLTGTTNTGELFF
TRBJ2-3 | NA | NA | TRBV30 | TGTGCCTGGGCCCCGGGCACAGATACGCAGTATTTT | CAWAPGTDTQYF
TRBJ1-2 | NA | NA | TRBV27 | TGTGCCAGCAGTCCCGACTTTAGGGGAAATTGGCGTGGCTATGGCTACACCTTC | CASSPDFRGNWRGYGYTF
TRBJ2-1 | once | TRBD2 | TRBV14 | TGTGCCAGCAGCCGTCAATCCGGGACTAGCGGGGGACAGCAGTTCTTC | CASSRQSGTSGGQQFF
TRBJ2-2 | NA | TRBD2 | TRBV5-1 | TGCGCCAGCAGCAACCCCCTAGCGGGGGGTGGCACCGGGGAGCTGTTTTTT | CASSNPLAGGGTGELFF
TRBJ1-6 | NA | TRBD1 | TRBV6-6 | TGTGCCAGCAGTCGTCCGGGACAGGGGTTTTCACCCCTCCACTTT | CASSRPGQGFSPLHF
TRBJ1-1 | NA | TRBD1 | TRBV6-5 | TGTGCCAGCAGGTCCGGACAGGGAACACCGACTGAAGCTTTCTTT | CASRSGQGTPTEAFF
TRBJ1-2 | NA | NA | TRBV3-1/TRBV3-2 | TGTGCCAGCAGCCAGTCCGGACATGGGTATGGCTACACCTTC | CASSQSGHGYGYTF
TRBJ2-7 | NA | TRBD1 | TRBV28 | TGTGCCAGCAGACCCCGGGACAGGGGGCGCGAGCAGTACTTC | CASRPRDRGREQYF
TRBJ2-1 | NA | NA | TRBV6-4 | TGTGCCAGCAGTGGGACCCAGGGGACCTTCTACAATGAGCAGTTCTTC | CASSGTQGTFYNEQFF
TRBJ1-5 | NA | TRBD1 | TRBV7-6 | TGTGCCAGCAGCTTAGGGCCCCGACAGGGTTGGGACAATCAGCCCCAGCATTTT | CASSLGPRQGWDNQPQHF
TRBJ1-4 | NA | NA | TRBV15 | TGTGCCACCAGCAGAGAGAGGCAGGGCAATGAAAAACTGTTTTTT | CATSRERQGNEKLFF
TRBJ2-5 | NA | NA | TRBV27 | TGTGCCAGCAGCCACCTCGCAGGCCAAGAGACCCAGTACTTC | CASSHLAGQETQYF
TRBJ2-7 | NA | TRBD1 | TRBV7-2 | TGTGCCAGCACCTTCGGACAGGGGAACTACGAGCAGTACTTC | CASTFGQGNYEQYF
TRBJ2-1 | NA | TRBD1 | TRBV9 | TGTGCCAGCACGGCAGGGGGATACTACAATGAGCAGTTCTTC | CASTAGGYYNEQFF
TRBJ1-2 | NA | TRBD1 | TRBV28 | TGTGCCAGCACCGAGGACAGGGTTGGCTACACCTTC | CASTEDRVGYTF
TRBJ1-6 | NA | NA | TRBV6-5 | TGTGCCAGTAAGACTGACAGCTCCTATAATTCACCCCTCCACTTT | CASKTDSSYNSPLHF
TRBJ1-3 | NA | TRBD1 | TRBV28 | TGTGCCAGCAGTACAGGGGGCAGTGGAAACACCATATATTTT | CASSTGGSGNTIYF
TRBJ1-2 | NA | TRBD1 | TRBV28 | TGTGCCAGCAGTCAAGAGGGGGCGAAAAACTATGGCTACACCTTC | CASSQEGAKNYGYTF
TRBJ2-7 | once | NA | TRBV3-1/TRBV3-2 | TGTGCCAGCAGCCAAGTCGCGGGGGCCAAGGTCAACGAGCAGTACTTC | CASSQVAGAKVNEQYF
TRBJ2-3 | NA | NA | TRBV7-6 | TGTGCCAGCAGCTTGGGGGGGGCCGTGAATACGCAGTATTTT | CASSLGGAVNTQYF
TRBJ1-2 | once | TRBD1 | TRBV5-1 | TGCGCCAGCAGCCTGGGTGGGGACAGCTTTAACTATGGCTACACCTTC | CASSLGGDSFNYGYTF
TRBJ1-1 | NA | NA | TRBV15 | TGTGCCACCAGCAGAGTGATTGGAGTGAACACTGAAGCTTTCTTT | CATSRVIGVNTEAFF